The 22 T cell receptor beta chains below all came from one sample that was sequenced in a study of cytomegalovirus exposure and HLA in healthy donors. Primers for the PCR totalled 60 Vbeta and 13 Jbeta. Libraries were prepared by immunoSEQ multiplex PCR; TCRdb keeps only in-frame clonotypes and omits some of them. Among around 130,000 clones, about three quarters were seen once, and the ten largest hold 6.6%. Sequencing used PBMCs. Receptors originate from a middle-aged man in good health and CMV-seropositive.

The rearrangement links TRBV19 to TRBJ1-5, with no clear D. Trimming stripped 3 bases from V and 0 bases from J, with 9 bases between. The CDR3 contains 15 residues. The germline CDR1 and CDR2 sequences are LNHDA and SQIVND (reference sequence). For the CDR3, the DNA is TGTGCCAGTAGTATCGAGGCCTATAGCAATCAGCCCCAGCATTTT. This translates into CASSIEAYSNQPQHF.

CDR3 protein: CASSLLAVNQPQHF. Written as DNA, the CDR3 is TGTGCCAGCAGTTTATTGGCAGTTAATCAGCCCCAGCATTTT. The chain uses TRBV28 and TRBJ1-5; D remains ambiguous. Germline loops: CDR1 MDHEN, CDR2 SYDVKM. The CDR3 length is 14 residues. V was trimmed by 1 base and J by 4 bases, leaving 8 bases between them.

The rearrangement links TRBV2 to TRBJ1-1; D possibly corresponds to TRBD1 (6 bases). Germline V gene sequence: CDR1 SNHLY, CDR2 FYNNEI. V was clipped by 8 bases and J by 5 bases, with 15 bases between them. The CDR3 runs 13 residues. DNA of the CDR3: TGTGCCAGCCCCCCGGGAAGGGGGACTGAAGCTTTCTTT. Translated, it gives CASPPGRGTEAFF.

This sequence joins TRBV7-2 and TRBJ2-7; TRBD1 matches at 9 bases. There are 16 residues in the CDR3. V was pared by 0 bases and J by 6 bases, with 9 bases of the junction left unmatched. Per germline, CDR1 SGHTA and CDR2 FQGNSA. The CDR3 sequence is CASSLAGTGPSTEQYF. Here the CDR3 DNA reads TGTGCCAGCAGCTTAGCGGGGACAGGGCCGTCCACCGAGCAGTACTTC.

The CDR3 DNA reads as TGTGCCAGCAGCCCCGGGATCCAAGAGACCCAGTACTTC. Translating it yields CASSPGIQETQYF. This chain connects TRBV7-2 to TRBJ2-5; D may be TRBD2 (5 bases). Trimming cost V 5 bases and J 1 base, with 8 bases left between them. CDR1 is SGHTA and CDR2 is FQGNSA in the germline V gene. This CDR3 has 13 amino acids.

The chain has TRBV7-2 and TRBJ2-3; no clear D gene. The germline V gene encodes CDR1 SGHTA and CDR2 FQGNSA. The V gene lost 4 bases and the J gene lost 5 bases, with 7 bases spanning the gap. This CDR3 comprises 12 residues. CDR3 nucleotide sequence: TGTGCCAGCAGCTCCTCCGGAGATACGCAGTATTTT. It is translated as CASSSSGDTQYF.

With regard to this clone: At one end the junction does not follow the germline gene, possibly because of a read error. The rearrangement joins TRBV7-9 to TRBJ1-1; TRBD1 matches at 11 bases. Germline V gives CDR1 SEHNR, CDR2 FQNEAQ (reference sequence). The CDR3 sequence is 17 residues long. This CDR3 reads CSSSLEITGTGGTEAFF. In DNA form, the CDR3 reads TGTTCCAGCAGCTTAGAAATAACCGGGACAGGGGGCACTGAAGCTTTCTTT.

This clone came up a few times. V and J are TRBV13 and TRBJ1-2, with unresolved D. V lost 5 bases and J lost 2, with 15 bases in between. CDR3 length: 15 amino acids. The germline gives CDR1 PRHDT, CDR2 FYEKMQ (reference sequence). CDR3 DNA: TGTGCCAGCAGCACCGACTTCCTCATAAACTATGGCTACACCTTC. This gives the protein CASSTDFLINYGYTF.

The chain combines TRBV5-1 with TRBJ2-7; a possible D gene is TRBD2 (5 bases). The V end was cut by 4 bases, the J end by 4 bases, with 21 bases between. The CDR3 runs 16 residues. CDR1 is SGHRS, CDR2 YFSETQ, per germline. This chain's CDR3 is CASSQTPEPPGYEQYF. CDR3 nucleotide sequence: TGCGCCAGCAGCCAAACCCCAGAACCCCCGGGATACGAGCAGTACTTC. The entire variable domain, with the rest obtained from reference TRBV5-1 and TRBJ2-7, is as follows: KAGVTQTPRYLIKTRGQQVTLSCSPISGHRSVSWYQQTPGQGLQFLFEYFSETQRNKGNFPGRFSGRQFSNSRSEMNVSTLELGDSALYLCASSQTPEPPGYEQYFGPGTRLTVT.

V usage is TRBV28 and J usage is TRBJ1-2; TRBD1 matches 8 bases. V dropped 4 bases and J dropped 8; count of bases not matched to a gene: 12. CDR3 length: 15 amino acids. Germline values: CDR1 MDHEN, CDR2 SYDVKM. CDR3 sequence: CASSSSDRARGGYTF. The CDR3 DNA follows: TGTGCCAGCAGTTCCTCGGACAGGGCGAGAGGCGGCTACACCTTC.

The chain is built from TRBV7-9 and TRBJ2-1, with 10 bases that match TRBD2. Germline CDR1 reads SEHNR; CDR2 reads FQNEAQ (reference sequence). V lost 4 bases to trimming and J lost 10 bases; unmatched junction nucleotides: 4. The CDR3 totals 13 residues. CDR3 DNA sequence: TGTGCCAGCAGCTCCGGGACTAGCGACGAGCAGTTCTTC. Its translation: CASSSGTSDEQFF.

J is TRBJ2-7 and V is TRBV6-6; tentative D call: TRBD2 (5 bases). The length of the CDR3 is 13 residues. CDR1 MNHNY and CDR2 SVGAGI come from the germline V gene (reference sequence). The V gene lost 5 bases and the J gene lost 4 bases, with 12 bases spanning the gap. The CDR3 DNA is TGTGCCAGCAGTCGGGATCTCTCGTACGAGCAGTACTTC. Its protein is CASSRDLSYEQYF.

This clone was detected only a few times. This chain connects TRBV5-6 to TRBJ2-7, with D perhaps matching TRBD2 (7 bases). Trimming left V 4 bases short and J 1 base short, with 21 bases between. The CDR3 contains 17 residues. In germline, CDR1 is SGHDT, CDR2 YYEEEE. CDR3 region: CASSPGDRGGESYEQYF. The CDR3 DNA is TGTGCCAGCAGCCCAGGGGACCGAGGGGGGGAATCCTACGAGCAGTACTTC.

This chain links TRBV7-2 with TRBJ2-7; maybe TRBD1 (6 bases). The V gene's germline CDR1 is SGHTA and CDR2 FQGNSA. V was trimmed by 5 bases and J by 3 bases, leaving 14 bases between them. The CDR3 covers 14 residues. Here the CDR3 reads CASSPGGGYYEQYF. CDR3 in DNA: TGTGCCAGCAGCCCTGGGGGCGGATACTACGAGCAGTACTTC. The full variable domain, its missing parts supplied by reference TRBV7-2 and TRBJ2-7, is GAGVSQSPSNKVTEKGKDVELRCDPISGHTALYWYRQSLGQGLEFLIYFQGNSAPDKSGLPSDRFSAERTGGSVSTLTIQRTQQEDSAVYLCASSPGGGYYEQYFGPGTRLTVT.

The J gene is TRBJ1-1, the V gene TRBV5-5, with D possibly being TRBD1 (6 bases). Germline lookup yields CDR1 SGHKS and CDR2 YYEKEE (reference sequence). The CDR3 runs 14 residues. Trimming stripped 3 bases from V and 1 base from J, with 10 bases between. In DNA, the CDR3 is TGTGCCAGCAGCTACGACAGGAGGAACACTGAAGCTTTCTTT. Encoded protein: CASSYDRRNTEAFF.

The V gene is TRBV27, the J gene TRBJ2-7, with D hard to call. CDR3 size: 14 residues. Germline loops: CDR1 MNHEY, CDR2 SMNVEV (reference sequence). V was cut by 2 bases and J by 0 bases, with 8 bases left in between. The CDR3 DNA follows: TGTGCCAGCAGTTTAGCCTGGAGCTCCTACGAGCAGTACTTC. As protein: CASSLAWSSYEQYF.

V is TRBV30 and J is TRBJ2-5; no clear D gene. The V and J ends lost 2 bases and 1 base respectively, with 5 bases between them. This CDR3 region has 12 residues. In germline, CDR1 is GTSNPN, CDR2 SVGIG (reference sequence). DNA for the CDR3: TGTGCCTGGAGTTCCTCCCAAGAGACCCAGTACTTC. It yields the protein CAWSSSQETQYF.

The chain carries TRBV27 and TRBJ1-1, with D perhaps TRBD1 (6 bases). CDR3 size: 16 residues. With 3 bases removed from V and 0 bases from J, the gap between germline ends came to 14 bases. Germline V gene data show CDR1 as MNHEY and CDR2 as SMNVEV (reference sequence). This CDR3 is CASSFKQGGLNTEAFF. The CDR3 bases are TGTGCCAGCAGTTTCAAACAGGGTGGGCTGAACACTGAAGCTTTCTTT.

The rearrangement links TRBV10-1 to TRBJ2-1; TRBD2 matches 7 bases. This CDR3 region has 16 residues. J was trimmed by 9 bases and V by 2 bases; bases with no gene match: 13. Germline V gene sequence: CDR1 WNHNN, CDR2 SYGVQD (reference sequence). The CDR3 DNA is TGCGCCAGCAGTGAGACGTTAGCGGGTTCTCCGGCTGAGCAGTTCTTC. It encodes CASSETLAGSPAEQFF.

The chain combines TRBV5-1 with TRBJ2-5; 9 bases line up with TRBD1. The J call is uncertain, as TRBJ2-7 better fits the DNA end. The CDR3 spans 16 residues. Germline V gives CDR1 SGHRS, CDR2 YFSETQ. The CDR3 region is CASGLDGTGQSYEQYF. Here the CDR3 DNA reads TGCGCCAGCGGACTCGATGGGACAGGGCAATCCTACGAGCAGTACTTC.

The gene calls are TRBV28 and TRBJ1-2; 7 bases align to TRBD1. Germline V gives CDR1 MDHEN, CDR2 SYDVKM. This CDR3 region has 15 residues. V shed 2 bases, J shed 3 bases, and the junction held 6 bases outside the gene matches. CDR3 coding DNA: TGTGCCAGCAGTTTAGGTGGACAGGAGCACTATGGCTACACCTTC. Amino acid sequence: CASSLGGQEHYGYTF.

The J gene is TRBJ2-6, the V gene TRBV30, with 12 bases that match TRBD1. With 3 bases clipped from V and 3 bases from J, the junction kept 3 bases outside the gene matches. The CDR3 runs 16 residues. CDR1 GTSNPN and CDR2 SVGIG come from the germline V gene (reference sequence). The CDR3 nucleotides read TGTGCCTGGAGCGGGACAGGGGGCTTTGGGGCCAACGTCCTGACTTTC. Encoded protein: CAWSGTGGFGANVLTF.